This T cell receptor beta chain is drawn from a study of monozygotic twins with inflammatory bowel disease. TCRdb reprocessed the 5' RACE reads and keeps a single row for each CDR3 protein, giving no DNA. With 80,000 or so distinct CDR3 sequences in the sample, the ten largest clones hold just under 7.5%. The sample consisted of blood. The sequence was collected from a human donor with ulcerative colitis or Crohn's disease, or a healthy co-twin of an affected twin (not recorded which).

The CDR3 loop is CASSLGQGGYGYTF. The V call is TRBV12-3 or TRBV12-4, the J call TRBJ1-2; TCRdb picks TRBD1, but there is no DNA to check that call. This CDR3 contains 14 residues.